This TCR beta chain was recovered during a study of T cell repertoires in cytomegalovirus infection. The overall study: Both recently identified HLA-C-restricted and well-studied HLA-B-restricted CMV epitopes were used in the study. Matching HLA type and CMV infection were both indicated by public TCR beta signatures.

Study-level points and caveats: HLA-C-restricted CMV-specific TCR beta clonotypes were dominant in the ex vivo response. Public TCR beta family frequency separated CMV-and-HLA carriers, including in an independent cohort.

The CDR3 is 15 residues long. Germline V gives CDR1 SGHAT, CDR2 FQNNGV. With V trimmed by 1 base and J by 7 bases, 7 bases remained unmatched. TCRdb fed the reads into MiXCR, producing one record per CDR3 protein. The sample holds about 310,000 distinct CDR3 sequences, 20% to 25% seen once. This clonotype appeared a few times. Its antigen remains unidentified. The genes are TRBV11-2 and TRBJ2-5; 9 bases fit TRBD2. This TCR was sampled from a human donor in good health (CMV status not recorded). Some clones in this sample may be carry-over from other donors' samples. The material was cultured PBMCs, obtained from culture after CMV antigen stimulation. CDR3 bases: TGTGCCAGCAGCTTAGGACTAGCGGAGGGGGTGACCCAGTACTTC. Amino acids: CASSLGLAEGVTQYF.